This note documents a single TCR beta chain sequence. Its antigen is currently not known. No base quality information exists; no much larger clone differs at one position. This record belongs to a study of blood T cell repertoires in COVID-19 (TCRdb year 2020). For the study in its entirety: Collaborator samples came from the United States, Italy and Spain and covered acute and convalescent phases of COVID-19. Where HLA class I and class II types were available, the types were taken from metadata supplied by the sample provider, not from assay-based typing. Nearly every sample came with metadata listing a de-identified subject ID, COVID-19 status, age in years and sex. The repertoires were made available in a free public database intended to serve as a resource for research on the immune response to SARS-CoV-2. Deeply sampled blood TCRbeta repertoires from subjects exposed to, actively infected with, or recovered from COVID-19 were included in the dataset. Samples were obtained from the ongoing ImmuneRACE study (first 160 participants) and from 950 to 1,500 subjects provided by 6 global collaborators. The prospective study material was composed of cDNA or gDNA derived from T cells, B-cell-depleted T cells, or PBMCs. Overall study outcomes, separate from this receptor: How much clinical and demographic metadata was included differed by source and by participant, and the metadata was provided uncurated.

The immunoSEQ Assay, a bias-controlled multiplex PCR, was used to amplify TCRbeta CDR3 regions from genomic DNA. The original pipeline was this. The number of nucleated cells in each sample was estimated by amplification of reference gene primers within the assay. Sequence reads were collapsed and filtered to measure the absolute abundance of every unique TCRbeta CDR3 rearrangement. Productive Simpson clonality was computed per sample as the square root of Simpson's diversity index over productive rearrangements. The table was pulled from immuneACCESS by TCRdb, which kept in-frame rearrangements only. Such tables lose some clones; where checked, under half of the loss comes from unresolved V genes, and the rest has no known cause. That table is the source of V, J and clone size, and D and trimming were worked out from the DNA. Here the sample has 210,000 or so clones; around 80% occur a single time. About 10% of the sample is held by the ten biggest clonotypes.

CDR1 and CDR2, looked up from the germline V gene, are KGHSH and LQKENI. The CDR3 runs 14 residues from the cysteine to the phenylalanine. Only the CDR3 region is kept as DNA, spanning 42 bases read in frame from base 1. V trim: 2 bases; J trim: 9 bases; unmatched bases: 10. The collaborating institutions used their own protocols to collect whole blood in K2EDTA tubes. For TCRbeta analysis, collaborators shipped samples in one of three forms: frozen whole blood, isolated PBMCs, or DNA extracted from either of those sample types. This sequence was found in a woman older than 75 with acute or convalescent COVID-19. The sequence links TRBV18 to TRBJ2-7, and TRBD1 aligns with 7 junction nucleotides. The specimen was peripheral blood. The bases read TGTGCCAGCTCACCAGGGGTTACAGGGGAAAGGCAGTACTTC. This is translated as CASSPGVTGERQYF.